This TCR beta chain derives from a study of T cell responses to AZD1222 COVID-19 vaccine. Comment on this clone: Its antigen remains unknown.

Study observations and caveats: Once two AZD1222 doses were given, Spike-specific TCR breadth and depth went up.

Germline lookup yields CDR1 SNHLY and CDR2 FYNNEI. The CDR3 has 14 residues. V shed 4 bases and J shed 4 bases, with 13 bases lying between them. Clones were sequenced by immunoSEQ multiplex PCR, and TCRdb holds only the in-frame ones, with some missing. This sample has 100,000 to 150,000 clones, with around 92% found just once. The chain links TRBV2 to TRBJ1-1; D unclear. The clonotype was recovered from an adult in good health. The source was peripheral blood, collected on day 0 of AZD1222 vaccination. DNA of the CDR3: TGTGCCAGCAGTGTGGAGGGCGGGAGCACTGAAGCTTTCTTT. It is translated as CASSVEGGSTEAFF.